Here is one T cell receptor (beta chain) with its context. This specimen comes from a study of blood T cells in healthy people across ages. With a J-beta primer mix and a sample-barcoded 5' primer, a second PCR ran roughly 6 to 12 cycles. TCRdb passed the 5' RACE reads through MiXCR, listing each CDR3 protein once. The data show some 900,000 distinct CDR3 sequences, around 48% seen once. CDR1 SNHLY and CDR2 FYNNEI come from the germline V gene. This CDR3 comprises 12 residues. The TCR sequence derives from a young man in good health. Sequenced input: blood. J is TRBJ2-4 and V is TRBV2; D gene uncertain. The DNA end favors TRBJ2-7, so the J call may be wrong. In DNA form, the CDR3 reads TGTGCCAGCATTCTTACGAGGAACGAGCAGTACTTC. Amino acid sequence: CASILTRNEQYF.